Below are 21 T cell receptor beta chains sequenced from a single sample in a study of T-cell memory formation after mild COVID-19. TCRdb reanalysed the 5' RACE reads using MiXCR and keeps one entry per CDR3 protein. The sample consists of approximately 300,000 distinct CDR3 sequences, approximately 15% of them appearing once. Material for sequencing was PBMCs or a T cell subset sorted from them (not recorded which). These receptors were collected from a young man who had mild COVID-19 (a few samples of this study predate the infection). Cell type and time point are not known.

This clonotype was counted a few times. V and J are TRBV6-1 and TRBJ2-3; 8 positions agree with TRBD1. Germline trimming cut 2 bases from V and 2 bases from J; bases unmatched to any gene: 6. The CDR3 length is 16 residues. Germline assignment: CDR1 MNHNS and CDR2 SASEGT. Here the CDR3 DNA reads TGTGCCAGCAGTGAAAGGAAGGACAGGGTCACAGATACGCAGTATTTT. Its protein product is CASSERKDRVTDTQYF.

The gene calls are TRBV5-1 and TRBJ1-2, with 8 bases identical to TRBD1. V shed 3 bases, J shed 2 bases, and the junction held 12 bases outside the gene matches. The CDR3 covers 17 residues. Per germline, CDR1 SGHRS and CDR2 YFSETQ. CDR3 sequence: CASSSLGTGMINYGYTF. In DNA form, the CDR3 reads TGCGCCAGCAGCTCCCTCGGGACAGGAATGATCAACTATGGCTACACCTTC.

The chain is built from TRBV14 and TRBJ1-1; the D is unclear. This CDR3 spans 13 amino acids. Trimming removed 6 bases from V and 4 bases from J, with 12 bases in between. CDR1 is SGHDN and CDR2 is FVKESK in the germline V gene. The CDR3 here is CASRLSWSTEAFF. CDR3 DNA: TGTGCCAGCAGGCTTTCATGGAGCACTGAAGCTTTCTTT.

This clonotype was seen more than once but under ten times. The gene calls are TRBV7-2 and TRBJ1-6; D gene unclear. This CDR3 contains 15 residues. CDR1 is SGHTA and CDR2 is FQGNSA in the germline V gene. V was pared by 6 bases and J by 0 bases, with 9 bases between. This chain's CDR3 is CASRSGHSYNSPLHF. The CDR3 coding sequence is TGTGCCAGCAGATCCGGTCACTCCTATAATTCACCCCTCCACTTT. Filled out from reference TRBV7-2 and TRBJ1-6, the complete variable domain reads GAGVSQSPSNKVTEKGKDVELRCDPISGHTALYWYRQSLGQGLEFLIYFQGNSAPDKSGLPSDRFSAERTGGSVSTLTIQRTQQEDSAVYLCASRSGHSYNSPLHFGNGTRLTVT.

This clonotype showed up just a few times. The rearrangement uses TRBV28 and TRBJ2-5, with TRBD1 identical over 7 bases. The germline gives CDR1 MDHEN, CDR2 SYDVKM. The CDR3 is made up of 15 amino acids. Trimming took 3 bases from V and 4 from J; bases not matched to a gene: 8. The CDR3 region is CASSFQGVVSETQYF. CDR3 sequence (DNA): TGTGCCAGCAGTTTCCAGGGGGTCGTTTCAGAGACCCAGTACTTC.

This clonotype was seen more than once but under ten times. The J gene is TRBJ2-7, the V gene TRBV30; 7 positions match TRBD1. The V gene's germline CDR1 is GTSNPN and CDR2 SVGIG (reference sequence). This CDR3 region has 17 residues. V dropped 2 bases and J dropped 0; count of bases not matched to a gene: 13. The CDR3 bases are TGTGCCTGGAGTCCAAAGAAGGGACAGATTAGCTCCTACGAGCAGTACTTC. Its protein product is CAWSPKKGQISSYEQYF.

The chain links TRBV20-1 to TRBJ2-7; 10 bases align to TRBD1. V gave up 1 base and J gave up 3 bases; unmatched junction bases: 9. Germline CDR1 and CDR2: DFQATT and SNEGSKA (reference sequence). The CDR3 extends over 16 amino acids. As DNA, the CDR3 is TGCAGTGCTAGAGCTTACCGGGACAGGGGTATCTACGAGCAGTACTTC. Translating it yields CSARAYRDRGIYEQYF.

This clonotype was seen a handful of times. The CDR3 region is CASSVLGETQYF. The CDR3 nucleotides are TGTGCCAGCAGTGTCCTAGGAGAGACCCAGTACTTC. The chain joins TRBV2 to TRBJ2-5; D remains ambiguous. V was shortened by 4 bases and J by 4 bases, with 7 bases between the two germline ends. This CDR3 region has 12 residues. CDR1 is SNHLY, CDR2 FYNNEI, per germline.

This sequence joins TRBV5-1 and TRBJ1-6; 9 nucleotides agree with TRBD1. The V gene's germline CDR1 is SGHRS and CDR2 YFSETQ. This CDR3 spans 15 amino acids. J gave up 6 bases and V 4 bases, and 5 bases lay outside the gene matches. The CDR3 DNA reads as TGCGCCAGCAGCCCACAGGGGGCGGCTAATTCACCCCTCCACTTT. Protein product: CASSPQGAANSPLHF.

In this sample, this clonotype turned up a few times. The chain uses TRBV7-9 and TRBJ1-5; D remains ambiguous. V lost 5 bases and J lost 4, with 12 bases in between. The V gene's germline CDR1 is SEHNR and CDR2 FQNEAQ (reference sequence). This CDR3 has 14 residues. CDR3 region: CASSQDGQNQPQHF. The CDR3 DNA sequence: TGTGCCAGCAGCCAGGACGGTCAAAATCAGCCCCAGCATTTT. The complete variable domain, with remaining parts taken from reference TRBV7-9 and TRBJ1-5, reads DTGVSQNPRHKITKRGQNVTFRCDPISEHNRLYWYRQTLGQGPEFLTYFQNEAQLEKSRLLSDRFSAERPKGSFSTLEIQRTEQGDSAMYLCASSQDGQNQPQHFGDGTRLSIL.

The rearrangement uses TRBV6-2 or TRBV6-3 and TRBJ2-7, with TRBD1 matching 7 bases. Looked up from germline, CDR1 is MNHEY and CDR2 is SVGEGT. The length of the CDR3 is 13 residues. V lost 2 bases to trimming and J lost 3 bases; unmatched junction nucleotides: 1. For the CDR3, the DNA is TGTGCCAGCAGTTACGACAGGGACTACGAGCAGTACGTC. This sequence encodes CASSYDRDYEQYV.

This clonotype was recorded at least ten times. The chain links TRBV20-1 to TRBJ1-1; D might be TRBD1 (5 bases). V was pared by 6 bases and J by 4 bases, with 15 bases between. Germline loops: CDR1 DFQATT, CDR2 SNEGSKA (reference sequence). The CDR3 is made up of 13 amino acids. The CDR3 DNA reads TGCAGTGCCAGTCGGGGGGAGAGCACTGAAGCTTTCTTT. This gives the protein CSASRGESTEAFF.

The chain recombines TRBV5-1 with TRBJ2-1; 10 bases agree with TRBD1. The CDR3 runs 16 residues. Unmatched junction bases numbered 6, after V lost 5 bases and J lost 1 base. Germline CDR1 is SGHRS and CDR2 is YFSETQ. The CDR3 DNA follows: TGCGCCAGCAGGTCCGGGACAGGGGCATCCTACAATGAGCAGTTCTTC. Translating it yields CASRSGTGASYNEQFF.

V and J are TRBV9 and TRBJ1-2; D ambiguous. This CDR3 has 15 amino acids. Trimming cost V 4 bases and J 2 bases, with 15 bases left between them. From germline, CDR1 is SGDLS and CDR2 YYNGEE. For the CDR3, the DNA is TGTGCCAGCAGCCCCCAGGAGGGCAGGAACTATGGCTACACCTTC. Translated, it gives CASSPQEGRNYGYTF.

V is TRBV18 and J is TRBJ1-1, with D tentatively TRBD1 (5 bases). CDR1 is KGHSH, CDR2 LQKENI, per germline. Trimming left V 4 bases short and J 4 bases short, with 22 bases between. The CDR3 length is 17 residues. The CDR3 DNA is TGTGCCAGCTCACTATCCGCCGGGACGACCCCTGGCACTGAAGCTTTCTTT. The encoded protein is CASSLSAGTTPGTEAFF.

This CDR3 reads CASSSAGGFGETQYF. The CDR3 DNA reads as TGTGCCAGCAGCTCCGCCGGGGGGTTTGGGGAGACCCAGTACTTC. The chain is built from TRBV7-6 and TRBJ2-5; 7 positions match TRBD2. Germline V gene lookup returns CDR1 SGHVS and CDR2 FNYEAQ. The CDR3 sequence is 15 residues long. V lost 4 bases, J lost 5 bases, and 10 bases stayed unmatched.

This clonotype was counted only a few times. The genes are TRBV4-3 and TRBJ2-1; possible D gene TRBD2, 5 bases. There are 13 residues in the CDR3. CDR1 LGHNA and CDR2 YSLEER come from the germline V gene. V was trimmed by 4 bases and J by 7 bases, leaving 11 bases between them. CDR3 coding DNA: TGCGCCAGCAGCCGAGGGCGTGCAAATGAGCAGTTCTTC. Translated, it gives CASSRGRANEQFF.

The rearrangement links TRBV5-1 to TRBJ2-4; the D gene is possibly TRBD2 (5 bases). V was pared by 2 bases and J by 8 bases, with 14 bases between. The germline V gene has CDR1 SGHRS and CDR2 YFSETQ. CDR3 size: 14 residues. Here the CDR3 reads CASSLSSARDIQYF. The CDR3 DNA reads as TGCGCCAGCAGCTTATCCTCAGCGAGGGACATTCAGTACTTC.

This clonotype occurred a few times. The genes are TRBV6-5 and TRBJ2-7; 7 bases are a match to TRBD1. This CDR3 comprises 15 residues. Germline values: CDR1 MNHEY, CDR2 SVGAGI. CDR3 region: CGSSSVAGGSYEQYV. CDR3 nucleotide sequence: TGTGGCAGCAGTTCGGTGGCAGGGGGCTCCTACGAGCAGTACGTC.

This clonotype turned up a few times. The V and J genes are TRBV20-1 and TRBJ2-3; possibly TRBD2 for D (7 bases). This CDR3 contains 16 residues. Trimming stripped 0 bases from V and 5 bases from J, with 18 bases between. From germline, CDR1 is DFQATT and CDR2 SNEGSKA (reference sequence). CDR3 sequence reads: CSARDPNGGQGDTQYF. CDR3 bases: TGCAGTGCTAGAGATCCTAACGGGGGGCAAGGAGATACGCAGTATTTT.

This clonotype came up a few times. The J gene is TRBJ1-2, the V gene TRBV11-2, with a weak D call TRBD1 (5 bases). The CDR3 consists of 16 residues. V dropped 2 bases and J dropped 8 bases, with 21 bases sitting between them. Germline CDR1 SGHAT, CDR2 FQNNGV. CDR3 loop: CASSLLSQGRIRGYTF. For the CDR3, the DNA is TGTGCCAGCAGCTTATTAAGTCAGGGTCGAATTAGAGGCTACACCTTC. The whole variable domain, remainder taken from reference TRBV11-2 and TRBJ1-2, is EAGVAQSPRYKIIEKRQSVAFWCNPISGHATLYWYQQILGQGPKLLIQFQNNGVVDDSQLPKDRFSAERLKGVDSTLKIQPAKLEDSAVYLCASSLLSQGRIRGYTFGSGTRLTVV.